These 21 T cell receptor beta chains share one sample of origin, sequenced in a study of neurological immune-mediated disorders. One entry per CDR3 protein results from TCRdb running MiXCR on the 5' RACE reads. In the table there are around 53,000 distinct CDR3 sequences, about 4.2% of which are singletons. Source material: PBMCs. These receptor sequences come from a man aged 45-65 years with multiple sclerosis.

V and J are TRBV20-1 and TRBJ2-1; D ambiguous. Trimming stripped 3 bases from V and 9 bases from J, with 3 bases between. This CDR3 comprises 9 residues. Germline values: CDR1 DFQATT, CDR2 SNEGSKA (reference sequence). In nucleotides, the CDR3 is TGCAGTGCTAGTCGTGAGCAGTTCTTC. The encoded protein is CSASREQFF.

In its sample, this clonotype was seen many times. The CDR3 spells CASSLTISPLHF. DNA of the CDR3: TGTGCCAGCAGTCTGACAATTTCACCCCTCCACTTT. The chain has TRBV28 and TRBJ1-6; unclear D gene. Germline V gives CDR1 MDHEN, CDR2 SYDVKM. This CDR3 spans 12 amino acids. V shed 5 bases and J shed 9 bases, with 8 bases lying between them.

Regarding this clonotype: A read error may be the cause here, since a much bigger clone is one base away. The CDR3: CASSLKGQKNEKLFF. CDR3 DNA sequence: TGCGCCAGCAGCCTCAAAGGACAGAAAAATGAAAAACTGTTTTTT. V usage is TRBV4-1 and J usage is TRBJ1-4; TRBD1 might be the D (6 bases). Trimming stripped 4 bases from V and 5 bases from J, with 14 bases between. The CDR3 runs to 15 residues. Germline V gives CDR1 MGHRA, CDR2 YSYEKL.

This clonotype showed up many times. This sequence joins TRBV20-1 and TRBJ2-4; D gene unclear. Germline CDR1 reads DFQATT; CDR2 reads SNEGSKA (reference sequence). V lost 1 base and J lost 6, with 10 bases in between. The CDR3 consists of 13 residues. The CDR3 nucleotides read TGCAGTGCTAGAGGGAACAGTGCAAACATTCAGTACTTC. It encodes CSARGNSANIQYF.

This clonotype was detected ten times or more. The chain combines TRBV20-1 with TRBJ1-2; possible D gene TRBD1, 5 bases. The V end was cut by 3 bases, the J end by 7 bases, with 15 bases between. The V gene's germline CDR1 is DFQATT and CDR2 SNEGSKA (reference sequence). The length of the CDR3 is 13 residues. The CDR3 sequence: CSASGVGGLGYTF. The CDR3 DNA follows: TGCAGTGCTAGTGGGGTTGGGGGTCTTGGCTACACCTTC.

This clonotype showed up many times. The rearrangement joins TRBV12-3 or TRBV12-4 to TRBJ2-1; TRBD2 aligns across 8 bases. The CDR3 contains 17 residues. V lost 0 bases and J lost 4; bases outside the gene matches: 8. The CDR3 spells CASSLAKRGTFYNEQFF. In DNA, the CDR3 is TGTGCCAGCAGTTTAGCGAAGCGGGGGACCTTTTACAATGAGCAGTTCTTC.

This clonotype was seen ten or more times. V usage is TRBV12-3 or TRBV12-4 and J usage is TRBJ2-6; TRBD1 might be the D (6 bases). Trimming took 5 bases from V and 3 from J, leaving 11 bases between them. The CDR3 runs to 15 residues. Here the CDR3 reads CASSLQGVGANVLTF. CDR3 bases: TGTGCCAGCAGTCTACAGGGTGTTGGGGCCAACGTCCTGACTTTC.

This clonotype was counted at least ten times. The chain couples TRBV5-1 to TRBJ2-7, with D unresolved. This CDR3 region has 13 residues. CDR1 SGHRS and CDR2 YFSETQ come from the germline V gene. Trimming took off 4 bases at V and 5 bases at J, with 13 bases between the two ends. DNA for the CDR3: TGCGCCAGCAGCCAGGACCCCGGTGACGAGCAGTACTTC. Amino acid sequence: CASSQDPGDEQYF.

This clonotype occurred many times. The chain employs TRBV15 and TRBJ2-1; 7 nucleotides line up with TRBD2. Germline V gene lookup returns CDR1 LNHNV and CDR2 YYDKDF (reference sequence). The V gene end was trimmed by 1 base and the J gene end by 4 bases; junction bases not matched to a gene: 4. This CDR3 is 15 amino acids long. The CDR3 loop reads CATSRAGGQYNEQFF. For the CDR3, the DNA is TGTGCCACCAGCAGAGCGGGGGGTCAATACAATGAGCAGTTCTTC.

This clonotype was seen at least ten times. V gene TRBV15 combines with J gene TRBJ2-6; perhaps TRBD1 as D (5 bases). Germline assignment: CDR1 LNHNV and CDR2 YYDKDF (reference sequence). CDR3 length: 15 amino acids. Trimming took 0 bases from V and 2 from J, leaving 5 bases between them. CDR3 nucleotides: TGTGCCACCAGCAGAGAAGGGGCTGGGGCCAACGTCCTGACTTTC. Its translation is CATSREGAGANVLTF. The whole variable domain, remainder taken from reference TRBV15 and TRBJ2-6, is DAMVIQNPRYQVTQFGKPVTLSCSQTLNHNVMYWYQQKSSQAPKLLFHYYDKDFNNEADTPDNFQSRRPNTSFCFLDIRSPGLGDTAMYLCATSREGAGANVLTFGAGSRLTVL.

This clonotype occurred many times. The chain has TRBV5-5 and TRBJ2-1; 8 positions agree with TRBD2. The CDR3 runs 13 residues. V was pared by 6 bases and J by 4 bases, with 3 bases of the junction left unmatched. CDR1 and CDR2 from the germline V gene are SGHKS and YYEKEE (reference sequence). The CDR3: CASNLAGYNEQFF. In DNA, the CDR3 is TGTGCCAGCAACTTAGCGGGGTACAATGAGCAGTTCTTC.

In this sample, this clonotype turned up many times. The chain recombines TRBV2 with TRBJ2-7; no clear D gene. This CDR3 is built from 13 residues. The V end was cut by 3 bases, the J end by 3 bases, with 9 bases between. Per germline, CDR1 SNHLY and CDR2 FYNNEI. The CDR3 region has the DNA TGTGCCAGCAGTGACGGAGCAGACTACGAGCAGTACTTC. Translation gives CASSDGADYEQYF.

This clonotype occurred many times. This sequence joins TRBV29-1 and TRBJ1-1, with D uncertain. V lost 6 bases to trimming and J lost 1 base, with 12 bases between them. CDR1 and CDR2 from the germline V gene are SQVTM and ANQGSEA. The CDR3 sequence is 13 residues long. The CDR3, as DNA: TGCAGCGTCACCGGGCCTTCGAACACTGAAGCTTTCTTT. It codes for CSVTGPSNTEAFF.

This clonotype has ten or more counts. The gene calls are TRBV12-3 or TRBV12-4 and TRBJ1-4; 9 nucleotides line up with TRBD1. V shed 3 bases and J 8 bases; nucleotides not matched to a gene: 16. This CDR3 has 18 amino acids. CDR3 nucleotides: TGTGCCAGCAGTTTCGTGGCCGGGACAGGGCTAGCAAAGGAAAAACTGTTTTTT. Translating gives CASSFVAGTGLAKEKLFF.

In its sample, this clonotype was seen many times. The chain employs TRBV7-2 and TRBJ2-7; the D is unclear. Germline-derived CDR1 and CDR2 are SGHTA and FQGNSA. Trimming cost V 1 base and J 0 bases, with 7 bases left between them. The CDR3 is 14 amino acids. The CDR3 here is CASSLVFSSYEQYF. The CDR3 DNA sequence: TGTGCCAGCAGCTTAGTGTTTTCCTCCTACGAGCAGTACTTC.

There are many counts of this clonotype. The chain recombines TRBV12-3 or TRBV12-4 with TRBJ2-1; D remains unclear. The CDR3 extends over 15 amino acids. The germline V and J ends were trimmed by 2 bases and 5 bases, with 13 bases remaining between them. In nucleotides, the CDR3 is TGTGCCAGCAGTTTAATCGAATCGCTTCACAATGAGCAGTTCTTC. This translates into CASSLIESLHNEQFF.

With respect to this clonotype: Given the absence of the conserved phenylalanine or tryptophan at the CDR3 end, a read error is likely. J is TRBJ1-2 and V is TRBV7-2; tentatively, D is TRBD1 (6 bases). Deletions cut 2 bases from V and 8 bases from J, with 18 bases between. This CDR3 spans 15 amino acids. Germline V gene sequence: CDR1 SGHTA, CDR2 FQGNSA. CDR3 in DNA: TGTGCCAGCAGCTTATTTACGTTGGCAGGGGAAGGCTACACCAAC. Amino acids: CASSLFTLAGEGYTN.

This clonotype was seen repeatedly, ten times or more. CDR3 residues: CSASEGLRRYEQYF. DNA of the CDR3: TGCAGTGCTAGCGAGGGACTACGGCGGTACGAGCAGTACTTC. V and J are TRBV20-1 and TRBJ2-7, with 7 bases aligning to TRBD2. The CDR3 has 14 amino acids. CDR1 and CDR2 from the germline V gene are DFQATT and SNEGSKA (reference sequence). V shed 3 bases and J 4 bases; nucleotides not matched to a gene: 9.

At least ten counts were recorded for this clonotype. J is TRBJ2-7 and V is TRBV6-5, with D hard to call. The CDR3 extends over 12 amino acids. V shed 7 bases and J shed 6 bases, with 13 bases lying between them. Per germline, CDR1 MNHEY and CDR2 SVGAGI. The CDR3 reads CASIDPLLEQYF. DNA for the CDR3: TGTGCCAGCATCGATCCCCTGCTCGAGCAGTACTTC.

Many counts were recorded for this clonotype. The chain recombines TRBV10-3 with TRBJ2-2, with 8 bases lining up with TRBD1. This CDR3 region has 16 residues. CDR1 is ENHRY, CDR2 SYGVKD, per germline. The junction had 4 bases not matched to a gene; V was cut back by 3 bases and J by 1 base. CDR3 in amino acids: CAISDSGTGNTGELFF. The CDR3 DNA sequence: TGTGCCATCAGTGACTCCGGGACAGGGAACACCGGGGAGCTGTTTTTT.

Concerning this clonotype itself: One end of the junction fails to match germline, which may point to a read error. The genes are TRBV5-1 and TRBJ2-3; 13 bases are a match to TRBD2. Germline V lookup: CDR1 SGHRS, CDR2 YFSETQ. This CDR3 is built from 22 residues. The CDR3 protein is CASGLTPRTSGSIRAGTDTQYF. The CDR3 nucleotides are TGCGCCAGCGGCTTAACGCCCCGGACTAGCGGGAGTATCAGGGCTGGCACAGATACGCAGTATTTT.